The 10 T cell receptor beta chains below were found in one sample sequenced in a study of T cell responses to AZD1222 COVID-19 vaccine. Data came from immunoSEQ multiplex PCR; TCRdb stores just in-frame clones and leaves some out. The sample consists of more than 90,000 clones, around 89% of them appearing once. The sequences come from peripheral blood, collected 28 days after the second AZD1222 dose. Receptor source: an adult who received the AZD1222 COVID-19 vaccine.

This chain's CDR3 is CASGLDVGQATDTQYF. The CDR3 coding sequence is TGTGCTAGTGGTTTGGATGTCGGACAGGCGACAGATACGCAGTATTTT. The rearrangement uses TRBV12-5 and TRBJ2-3; TRBD1 matches 7 bases. This CDR3 comprises 16 residues. The V gene's germline CDR1 is LGHNT and CDR2 FRNRAP. The trim removed 1 base at V and 3 bases at J, leaving 7 bases unmatched.

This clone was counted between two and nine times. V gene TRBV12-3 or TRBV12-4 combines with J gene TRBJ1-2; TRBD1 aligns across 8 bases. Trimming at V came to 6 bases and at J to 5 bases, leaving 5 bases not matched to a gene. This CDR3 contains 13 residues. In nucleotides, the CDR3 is TGTGCCAGCAGCAGGACAGGGAGGTATGGCTACACCTTC. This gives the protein CASSRTGRYGYTF.

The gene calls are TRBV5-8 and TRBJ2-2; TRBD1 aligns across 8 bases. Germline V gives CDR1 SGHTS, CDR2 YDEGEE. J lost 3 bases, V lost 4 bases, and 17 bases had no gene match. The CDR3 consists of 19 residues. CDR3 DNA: TGTGCCAGCAGCGCGCGCGCTAAAATAGGACAGGGAGACACCGGGGAGCTGTTTTTT. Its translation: CASSARAKIGQGDTGELFF.

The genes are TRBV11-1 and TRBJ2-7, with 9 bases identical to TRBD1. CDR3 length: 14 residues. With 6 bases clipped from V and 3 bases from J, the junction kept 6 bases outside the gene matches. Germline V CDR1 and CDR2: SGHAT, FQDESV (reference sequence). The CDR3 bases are TGTGCCAGCAGTTTTGAGACAGGGGGCTACGAGCAGTACTTC. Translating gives CASSFETGGYEQYF. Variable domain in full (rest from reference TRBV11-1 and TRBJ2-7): EAEVAQSPRYKITEKSQAVAFWCDPISGHATLYWYRQILGQGPELLVQFQDESVVDDSQLPKDRFSAERLKGVDSTLKIQPAELGDSAMYLCASSFETGGYEQYFGPGTRLTVT.

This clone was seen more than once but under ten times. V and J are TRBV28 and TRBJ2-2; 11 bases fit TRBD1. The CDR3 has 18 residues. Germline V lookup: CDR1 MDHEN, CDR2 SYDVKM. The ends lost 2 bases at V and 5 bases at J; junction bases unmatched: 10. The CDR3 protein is CASSLLSFRDRGTGELFF. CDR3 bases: TGTGCCAGCAGTTTACTATCTTTCCGGGACAGGGGGACCGGGGAGCTGTTTTTT.

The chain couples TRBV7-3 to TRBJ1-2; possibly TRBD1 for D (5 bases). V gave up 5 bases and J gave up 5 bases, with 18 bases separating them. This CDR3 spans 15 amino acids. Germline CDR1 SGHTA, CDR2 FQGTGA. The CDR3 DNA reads TGTGCCAGCAGCCCCTACCGGGGCCTCGGGTATGGCTACACCTTC. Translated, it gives CASSPYRGLGYGYTF.

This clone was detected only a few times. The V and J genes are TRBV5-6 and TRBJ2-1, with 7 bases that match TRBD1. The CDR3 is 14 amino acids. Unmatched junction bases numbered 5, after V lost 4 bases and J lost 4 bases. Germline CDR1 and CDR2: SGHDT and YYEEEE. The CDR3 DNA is TGTGCCAGCAGCCGTACAGGGGCTTACAATGAGCAGTTCTTC. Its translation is CASSRTGAYNEQFF.

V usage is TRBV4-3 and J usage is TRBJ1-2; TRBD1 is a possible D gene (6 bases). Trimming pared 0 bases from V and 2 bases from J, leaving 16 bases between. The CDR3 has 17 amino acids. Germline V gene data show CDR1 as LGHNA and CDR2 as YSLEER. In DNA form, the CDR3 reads TGCGCCAGCAGCCAAGAGATCCTGGGGGGCGAGAACTATGGCTACACCTTC. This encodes CASSQEILGGENYGYTF.

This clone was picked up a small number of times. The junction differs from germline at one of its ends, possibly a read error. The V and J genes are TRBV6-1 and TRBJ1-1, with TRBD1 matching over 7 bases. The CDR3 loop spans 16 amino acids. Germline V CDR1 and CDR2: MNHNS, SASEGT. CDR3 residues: CASSGRGGTANAEAFF. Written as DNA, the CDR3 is TGTGCCAGCAGTGGTCGGGGCGGGACAGCGAACGCTGAAGCTTTCTTT.

The DNA of the CDR3 is TGTGCCAGTAGTATAGGAACAGGGGGGTATGGCTACACCTTC. Its protein is CASSIGTGGYGYTF. This rearrangement joins TRBV19 to TRBJ1-2; 8 bases line up with TRBD1. The CDR3 is 14 residues long. Trimming at V came to 1 base and at J to 5 bases, leaving 3 bases not matched to a gene. Germline CDR1 and CDR2: LNHDA and SQIVND (reference sequence).